Each of the 18 T cell receptor beta chains below was sequenced from the same sample in a study of T cells in Graves' hyperthyroidism and ophthalmopathy. Amplified TCR beta CDR3 regions came from RNA transcripts. Initially, a first-round RT-PCR of the TCR CDR3 employed the HTBI primer set. Using its own MiXCR run on the multiplex PCR reads, TCRdb lists one record per CDR3 protein. The table has about 400,000 distinct CDR3 sequences, roughly 14% seen once. The specimen sequenced was blood. These receptors were taken from a young man with Graves' ophthalmopathy.

The sample holds many counts of this clonotype. This chain uses TRBV27 with TRBJ1-3; TRBD1 might be the D (6 bases). Germline CDR1 reads MNHEY; CDR2 reads SMNVEV (reference sequence). Between the trimmed V and J ends, which lost 2 bases and 4 bases, there was a span of 12 bases. This CDR3 is built from 15 residues. This CDR3 is CASSLLAGVGNTIYF. CDR3 coding DNA: TGTGCCAGCAGTTTACTCGCAGGGGTAGGAAACACCATATATTTT.

This clonotype was counted only a few times. The V gene is TRBV4-2, the J gene TRBJ2-3; D is uncertain. The V and J ends lost 1 base and 3 bases respectively, with 11 bases between them. Germline loops: CDR1 LGHNA, CDR2 YNFKEQ. This CDR3 is 15 amino acids long. CDR3 residues: CASSQVARGTDTQYF. The CDR3 DNA reads as TGTGCCAGCAGCCAAGTGGCTAGAGGAACAGATACGCAGTATTTT.

This clonotype was recorded many times. The V and J genes are TRBV7-9 and TRBJ2-1; D is perhaps TRBD2 (5 bases). There are 14 residues in the CDR3. The germline V and J ends were trimmed by 4 bases and 5 bases, with 12 bases remaining between them. The germline CDR1 and CDR2 sequences are SEHNR and FQNEAQ (reference sequence). CDR3 residues: CASSSPGMDNEQFF. The CDR3, as DNA: TGTGCCAGCAGCTCCCCCGGGATGGACAATGAGCAGTTCTTC. The full variable domain, with the rest looked up from reference TRBV7-9 and TRBJ2-1, is DTGVSQNPRHKITKRGQNVTFRCDPISEHNRLYWYRQTLGQGPEFLTYFQNEAQLEKSRLLSDRFSAERPKGSFSTLEIQRTEQGDSAMYLCASSSPGMDNEQFFGPGTRLTVL.

The chain recombines TRBV6-1 with TRBJ1-5, with D maybe TRBD1 (5 bases). Trimming removed 7 bases at V and 4 bases at J, with 17 bases between. The CDR3 sequence is 15 residues long. The germline V gene encodes CDR1 MNHNS and CDR2 SASEGT. CDR3 nucleotide sequence: TGTGCCAGCAACCCACGGCCCGGGGGGAATCAGCCCCAGCATTTT. Residues: CASNPRPGGNQPQHF.

This clonotype was counted a few times. The chain has TRBV9 and TRBJ2-1, with TRBD1 matching over 9 bases. CDR1 is SGDLS, CDR2 YYNGEE, per germline. V shed 4 bases, J shed 7 bases, and the junction held 12 bases outside the gene matches. This CDR3 comprises 16 residues. In DNA, the CDR3 is TGTGCCAGCAGCCCTACAACCGGGACAGGGTGGAATGAGCAGTTCTTC. Protein: CASSPTTGTGWNEQFF. The variable domain in full, completed from reference TRBV9 and TRBJ2-1, reads DSGVTQTPKHLITATGQRVTLRCSPRSGDLSVYWYQQSLDQGLQFLIQYYNGEERAKGNILERFSAQQFPDLHSELNLSSLELGDSALYFCASSPTTGTGWNEQFFGPGTRLTVL.

This clonotype was observed at least ten times. This chain uses TRBV5-1 with TRBJ2-1; D is uncertain. The CDR3 is 11 residues long. Germline V gene sequence: CDR1 SGHRS, CDR2 YFSETQ. The germline V and J ends were trimmed by 4 bases and 13 bases, with 12 bases remaining between them. The CDR3 protein is CASSNLGDQFF. CDR3 nucleotide sequence: TGCGCCAGCAGCAACCTAGGAGACCAGTTCTTC.

In this sample, this clonotype turned up many times. This CDR3 reads CSARDRGTVSYEQYF. CDR3 nucleotide sequence: TGCAGTGCTAGAGATCGCGGGACCGTCTCCTACGAGCAGTACTTC. The rearrangement uses TRBV20-1 and TRBJ2-7; D may be TRBD2 (6 bases). CDR1 and CDR2 (germline): DFQATT, SNEGSKA (reference sequence). This CDR3 spans 15 amino acids. V lost 0 bases and J 0 bases, leaving 12 bases between the germline ends.

Note on this clonotype: The junction does not match germline at one end; this may be a read error. This chain joins TRBV6-1 and TRBJ2-3, with D perhaps TRBD1 (5 bases). This CDR3 spans 13 amino acids. The germline gives CDR1 MNHNS, CDR2 SASEGT. The CDR3 loop reads CASRPGQTDMQYF. CDR3 nucleotides: TGTGCCAGCAGGCCAGGACAAACAGATATGCAGTATTTT.

This clonotype was observed many times. This chain's CDR3 is CASSGAPGQATYEQYF. CDR3 sequence (DNA): TGTGCCAGCAGCGGCGCCCCGGGACAGGCTACCTACGAGCAGTACTTC. The chain carries TRBV11-2 and TRBJ2-7, with TRBD1 matching over 8 bases. Germline CDR1 reads SGHAT; CDR2 reads FQNNGV. The CDR3 sequence is 16 residues long. Losses at the gene ends were 5 bases for V and 2 bases for J; bases not matched to a gene: 11.

This clonotype was seen at least ten times. The chain is built from TRBV7-2 and TRBJ2-1, with no clear D. This CDR3 is 15 amino acids long. The V and J ends lost 1 base and 4 bases respectively, with 11 bases between them. Looked up from germline, CDR1 is SGHTA and CDR2 is FQGNSA. This chain's CDR3 is CASSLGGVSYNEQFF. The CDR3, as DNA: TGTGCCAGCAGCTTAGGTGGGGTCAGTTACAATGAGCAGTTCTTC.

This clonotype was picked up a small number of times. This CDR3 reads CASSSPGLAGTGELFF. In nucleotides, the CDR3 is TGTGCCAGCAGCTCGCCGGGACTAGCGGGGACGGGGGAGCTGTTTTTT. The chain joins TRBV7-3 to TRBJ2-2; TRBD2 aligns across 13 bases. The V gene end was trimmed by 4 bases and the J gene end by 8 bases; junction bases not matched to a gene: 7. Germline V gene data show CDR1 as SGHTA and CDR2 as FQGTGA. The CDR3 totals 16 residues.

The sample holds many counts of this clonotype. The chain has TRBV3-1 and TRBJ2-7; D remains ambiguous. V was clipped by 4 bases and J by 7 bases, with 20 bases between them. CDR3 length equals 15 residues. In germline, CDR1 is LGHDT, CDR2 YNNKEL (reference sequence). As DNA, the CDR3 is TGTGCCAGCAGCCTCTACGCCACGGCCGTCTGGGAGCAGTACTTC. It codes for CASSLYATAVWEQYF.

This clonotype was picked up many times. V usage is TRBV13 and J usage is TRBJ2-7; 7 bases align to TRBD1. Per the germline V gene, CDR1 is PRHDT and CDR2 is FYEKMQ (reference sequence). J lost 4 bases, V lost 5 bases, and 11 bases had no gene match. This CDR3 is 15 amino acids long. CDR3 in amino acids: CASSDRDRPPYEQYF. The CDR3 coding sequence is TGTGCCAGCAGCGACAGGGACCGTCCCCCTTACGAGCAGTACTTC. Drawing the rest from reference TRBV13 and TRBJ2-7, the complete variable domain is AAGVIQSPRHLIKEKRETATLKCYPIPRHDTVYWYQQGPGQDPQFLISFYEKMQSDKGSIPDRFSAQQFSDYHSELNMSSLELGDSALYFCASSDRDRPPYEQYFGPGTRLTVT.

This clonotype has a count of ten or more. V is TRBV6-1 and J is TRBJ2-7, with unresolved D. Germline V gene data show CDR1 as MNHNS and CDR2 as SASEGT. V lost 4 bases and J 2 bases, leaving 12 bases between the germline ends. The CDR3 runs to 14 residues. The CDR3 loop reads CASSGAGLTYEQYF. CDR3 coding DNA: TGTGCCAGCAGTGGGGCTGGTTTAACCTACGAGCAGTACTTC.

V and J are TRBV6-1 and TRBJ2-5; D gene unclear. V was clipped by 5 bases and J by 5 bases, with 12 bases between them. Germline CDR1 MNHNS, CDR2 SASEGT. The CDR3 loop spans 13 amino acids. The CDR3 DNA is TGTGCCAGCAGTCAGGACCAAGGGGAGACCCAGTACTTC. Its protein is CASSQDQGETQYF.

This clonotype was detected only a few times. The chain recombines TRBV3-1 with TRBJ2-3; 8 bases are shared with TRBD2. Germline trimming cut 0 bases from V and 5 bases from J; bases unmatched to any gene: 13. The germline gives CDR1 LGHDT, CDR2 YNNKEL (reference sequence). This CDR3 region has 18 residues. The CDR3 spells CASSQDRHKAGVLDTQYF. For the CDR3, the DNA is TGTGCCAGCAGCCAAGATCGCCACAAAGCGGGGGTGTTAGATACGCAGTATTTT.

This chain connects TRBV9 to TRBJ2-1; D not certain. This CDR3 contains 12 residues. The V end lost 2 bases, the J end lost 4 bases, and 4 bases lay between the germline ends. Germline assignment: CDR1 SGDLS and CDR2 YYNGEE. The CDR3 nucleotides are TGTGCCAGCAGCGTCAATTACAATGAGCAGTTCTTC. It specifies CASSVNYNEQFF.

The CDR3 is CASSPTPANEQFF. DNA of the CDR3: TGTGCCAGCAGCCCCACTCCAGCGAATGAGCAGTTCTTC. The J gene is TRBJ2-1, the V gene TRBV28, with D unclear. Germline values: CDR1 MDHEN, CDR2 SYDVKM. The CDR3 totals 13 residues. Trimming pared 6 bases from V and 7 bases from J, leaving 13 bases between.